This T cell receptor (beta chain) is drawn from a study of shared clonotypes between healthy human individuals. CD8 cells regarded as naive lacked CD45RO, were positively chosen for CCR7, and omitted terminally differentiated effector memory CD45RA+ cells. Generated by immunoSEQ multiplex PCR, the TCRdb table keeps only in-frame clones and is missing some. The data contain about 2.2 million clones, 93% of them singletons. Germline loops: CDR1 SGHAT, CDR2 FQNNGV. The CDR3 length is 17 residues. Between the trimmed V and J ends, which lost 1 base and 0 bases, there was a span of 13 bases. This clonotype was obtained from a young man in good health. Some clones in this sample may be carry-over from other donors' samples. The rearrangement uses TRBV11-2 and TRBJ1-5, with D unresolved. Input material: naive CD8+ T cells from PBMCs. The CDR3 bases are TGTGCCAGCAGCTTAGGCGAGGGCGGGAATAGCAATCAGCCCCAGCATTTT. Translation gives CASSLGEGGNSNQPQHF.